This T cell receptor (beta chain) came from a study of T cells in Graves' hyperthyroidism and ophthalmopathy. Study context: It was at initial diagnosis, before any treatment, that peripheral blood was collected.

Turning to this clonotype: Its specificity is not known.

Overall study findings and caveats: Most expanded thyroid clonotypes above 0.001 also appeared in blood. Ophthalmopathy stood apart from stable hyperthyroidism in a 13 V-J model.

Isolation of PBMCs was performed on 8.5 to 10 ml fresh peripheral blood. Regions amplified from RNA transcripts were the TCR beta CDR3 regions. During a first-round RT-PCR of the TCR CDR3, the HTBI primer set was used. TCRdb re-called the multiplex PCR reads through MiXCR, storing one row per CDR3 protein. The table shows around 400,000 distinct CDR3 sequences, with around 15% occurring only once. Deletions cut 1 base from V and 1 base from J, with 10 bases between. The CDR3 is 15 amino acids. From germline, CDR1 is MGHRA and CDR2 YSYEKL. The V gene is TRBV4-1, the J gene TRBJ2-5; tentative D call: TRBD2 (5 bases). Sequenced material: blood. The clonotype comes from a woman between 55 and 75 years old with Graves' ophthalmopathy. CDR3 in amino acids: CASSQGEGSQETQYF. The CDR3 coding sequence is TGCGCCAGCAGCCAAGGAGAGGGTAGCCAAGAGACCCAGTACTTC.